The 24 T cell receptor beta chains in this list originate from one sample, sequenced in a study of T-cell memory formation after mild COVID-19. TCRdb re-analysed the 5' RACE reads in MiXCR, keeping a single row per CDR3 protein. There are about 50,000 distinct CDR3 sequences in the sample; approximately 9% occur only once, and about 11% lies in the top ten. Sequenced sample: PBMCs or a T cell subset sorted from them (not recorded which). The origin of the receptors is an adult woman who had mild COVID-19 (a few samples of this study predate the infection). Cell type and time point are not known.

The J gene is TRBJ1-1, the V gene TRBV5-1; 9 bases map to TRBD1. Germline CDR1 is SGHRS and CDR2 is YFSETQ. The V gene end was trimmed by 4 bases and the J gene end by 4 bases; junction bases not matched to a gene: 8. This CDR3 has 15 amino acids. CDR3 nucleotide sequence: TGCGCCAGCAGCCCGGGACAGGGAGGGGGCACTGAAGCTTTCTTT. Its translation is CASSPGQGGGTEAFF.

This clonotype came up many times. This chain connects TRBV14 to TRBJ2-7; 8 bases match TRBD2. This CDR3 comprises 14 residues. V was clipped by 4 bases and J by 4 bases; unmatched bases: 6. Germline CDR1 is SGHDN and CDR2 is FVKESK. The CDR3 DNA sequence: TGTGCCAGCAGCCCGGCGGGAGGTGGGTACGAGCAGTACTTC. Protein: CASSPAGGGYEQYF.

V gene TRBV6-1 combines with J gene TRBJ2-1; 7 nucleotides line up with TRBD2. The CDR3 covers 15 residues. Germline loops: CDR1 MNHNS, CDR2 SASEGT. V lost 6 bases, J lost 7 bases, and 12 bases stayed unmatched. The DNA for the CDR3 is TGTGCCAGCAGGGAAAGCCCAGCGGGACGTAATGAGCAGTTCTTC. Its translation is CASRESPAGRNEQFF.

This clonotype was counted a few times. The genes are TRBV24-1 and TRBJ2-5; 7 bases fit TRBD1. The CDR3 is 14 amino acids. V shed 3 bases, J shed 3 bases, and the junction held 3 bases outside the gene matches. Germline loops: CDR1 KGHDR, CDR2 SFDVKD. The CDR3 nucleotides are TGTGCCACCAGTGATCCCGGACAGGAAGAGACCCAGTACTTC. Translated, it gives CATSDPGQEETQYF.

This clonotype was seen a handful of times. CDR3 in amino acids: CASSHRDRVSKNIQYF. The CDR3 DNA is TGTGCCAGCAGCCATCGGGACAGGGTTTCCAAAAACATTCAGTACTTC. The chain employs TRBV3-1 and TRBJ2-4, with 9 bases aligning to TRBD1. After removal of 3 bases from V and 2 bases from J, the junction contained 5 bases not matched to a gene. CDR1 is LGHDT, CDR2 YNNKEL, per germline (reference sequence). The CDR3 totals 16 residues. Filled out from reference TRBV3-1 and TRBJ2-4, the complete variable domain reads DTAVSQTPKYLVTQMGNDKSIKCEQNLGHDTMYWYKQDSKKFLKIMFSYNNKELIINETVPNRFSPKSPDKAHLNLHINSLELGDSAVYFCASSHRDRVSKNIQYFGAGTRLSVL.

This clonotype was detected a few times. The chain links TRBV12-3 or TRBV12-4 to TRBJ2-1; D unclear. The CDR3 length is 13 residues. V lost 5 bases and J 8 bases, leaving 13 bases between the germline ends. The CDR3 is CASSGPQGDEQFF. DNA for the CDR3: TGTGCCAGCAGTGGCCCCCAAGGCGATGAGCAGTTCTTC.

The V gene is TRBV7-2, the J gene TRBJ2-3; 7 bases fit TRBD1. The length of the CDR3 is 15 residues. Germline V gives CDR1 SGHTA, CDR2 FQGNSA. V dropped 2 bases and J dropped 4; count of bases not matched to a gene: 6. CDR3 loop: CASSLKGGEADTQYF. For the CDR3, the DNA is TGTGCCAGCAGCTTAAAAGGGGGCGAGGCAGATACGCAGTATTTT.

This chain connects TRBV12-3 or TRBV12-4 to TRBJ1-6; TRBD1 is a possible D gene (6 bases). Trimming took 6 bases from V and 1 from J, leaving 10 bases between them. This CDR3 is 15 amino acids long. CDR3 sequence: CASSRTASYNSPLHF. CDR3 coding DNA: TGTGCCAGCAGCCGGACAGCTTCCTATAATTCACCCCTCCACTTT.

Many counts were recorded for this clonotype. The chain recombines TRBV5-1 with TRBJ2-1; no reliable D call. Trimming removed 4 bases at V and 9 bases at J, with 11 bases between. The CDR3 consists of 12 residues. The germline V gene has CDR1 SGHRS and CDR2 YFSETQ. The CDR3 loop reads CASSLPMGEQFF. The CDR3 nucleotides are TGCGCCAGCAGCCTTCCAATGGGTGAGCAGTTCTTC.

This clonotype was observed many times. This chain uses TRBV7-2 with TRBJ2-7; D is uncertain. Germline CDR1 SGHTA, CDR2 FQGNSA. The CDR3 is 15 residues long. The V end was cut by 2 bases, the J end by 0 bases, with 11 bases between. The CDR3 coding sequence is TGTGCCAGCAGCTTAAGTGATAGCCTCTCCTACGAGCAGTACTTC. Translation: CASSLSDSLSYEQYF.

This clonotype was detected only a few times. The rearrangement joins TRBV15 to TRBJ1-5; D is unclear. This CDR3 spans 13 amino acids. V lost 8 bases and J lost 0, with 8 bases in between. The germline gives CDR1 LNHNV, CDR2 YYDKDF (reference sequence). The DNA for the CDR3 is TGTGCCACCTCCGATCATAGCAATCAGCCCCAGCATTTT. Its protein product is CATSDHSNQPQHF.

This chain links TRBV20-1 with TRBJ2-1; D is uncertain. Germline V lookup: CDR1 DFQATT, CDR2 SNEGSKA (reference sequence). CDR3 length: 13 residues. V was clipped by 1 base and J by 5 bases, with 9 bases between them. CDR3 amino acids: CSARGPPNNEQFF. The CDR3 coding sequence is TGCAGTGCTAGAGGTCCGCCGAACAATGAGCAGTTCTTC.

In this sample, this clonotype turned up many times. The chain recombines TRBV5-1 with TRBJ2-7; the match to TRBD2 covers 10 bases. Germline assignment: CDR1 SGHRS and CDR2 YFSETQ. V dropped 4 bases and J dropped 3; count of bases not matched to a gene: 7. The CDR3 loop spans 15 amino acids. This chain's CDR3 is CASSLGTSGVYEQYF. As DNA, the CDR3 is TGCGCCAGCAGCCTCGGCACTAGCGGGGTCTACGAGCAGTACTTC.

The CDR3 DNA follows: TGTGCCAGCAGTTTAAATCAGGGGGAAGATACGCAGTATTTT. Protein sequence: CASSLNQGEDTQYF. The V and J genes are TRBV27 and TRBJ2-3; 7 bases line up with TRBD1. The CDR3 extends over 14 amino acids. Germline V lookup: CDR1 MNHEY, CDR2 SMNVEV (reference sequence). Losses at the gene ends were 2 bases for V and 5 bases for J; bases not matched to a gene: 4.

This chain joins TRBV20-1 and TRBJ1-2; 7 bases align to TRBD1. V shed 6 bases, J shed 3 bases, and the junction held 10 bases outside the gene matches. This CDR3 has 14 residues. Germline V gene sequence: CDR1 DFQATT, CDR2 SNEGSKA (reference sequence). CDR3 sequence: CSAYRRQGYYGYTF. Written as DNA, the CDR3 is TGCAGTGCCTACCGTAGACAGGGCTACTATGGCTACACCTTC.

This clonotype was seen at least ten times. V gene TRBV11-1 combines with J gene TRBJ2-7, with a tentative D call TRBD1 (6 bases). V lost 5 bases, J lost 1 base, and 12 bases lay in between. CDR1 and CDR2 from the germline V gene are SGHAT and FQDESV (reference sequence). The CDR3 is 14 residues long. CDR3 sequence reads: CASSPPGQSYEQYF. For the CDR3, the DNA is TGTGCCAGCAGCCCGCCGGGACAATCCTACGAGCAGTACTTC. The full variable domain, completed using reference TRBV11-1 and TRBJ2-7, is EAEVAQSPRYKITEKSQAVAFWCDPISGHATLYWYRQILGQGPELLVQFQDESVVDDSQLPKDRFSAERLKGVDSTLKIQPAELGDSAMYLCASSPPGQSYEQYFGPGTRLTVT.

There are a few counts of this clonotype. This rearrangement joins TRBV24-1 to TRBJ2-7; TRBD2 agrees at 8 bases. Germline CDR1 and CDR2: KGHDR and SFDVKD. The V gene end was trimmed by 9 bases and the J gene end by 4 bases; junction bases not matched to a gene: 7. This CDR3 has 13 residues. CDR3 DNA sequence: TGTGCCACCGCCTCGGGAGGGGCGTACGAGCAGTACTTC. Translation: CATASGGAYEQYF.

This clonotype was recorded many times. One end of the junction is discordant with germline, which a read error may explain. This CDR3 reads CASSLDRGYEQYF. In nucleotides, the CDR3 is TGTGCTAGCAGCCTCGACAGGGGCTACGAGCAGTACTTC. The chain couples TRBV7-7 to TRBJ2-7; TRBD1 aligns across 8 bases. The length of the CDR3 is 13 residues. In germline, CDR1 is SSHAT, CDR2 FNYEAQ (reference sequence).

This clonotype was seen a handful of times. The chain couples TRBV6-5 to TRBJ2-6, with 9 bases aligning to TRBD1. CDR1 and CDR2 from the germline V gene are MNHEY and SVGAGI. The V and J ends lost 6 bases and 0 bases, in that order; junction bases with no gene match: 6. The CDR3 spans 17 residues. The CDR3 region is CASSPGQGPSGANVLTF. The CDR3 DNA reads TGTGCCAGCAGCCCGGGACAGGGCCCCTCTGGGGCCAACGTCCTGACTTTC.

This clonotype has just a few counts. J is TRBJ1-3 and V is TRBV29-1, with D perhaps TRBD1 (6 bases). The germline V gene encodes CDR1 SQVTM and CDR2 ANQGSEA. CDR3 length: 14 residues. The V and J ends lost 2 bases and 2 bases respectively, with 10 bases between them. CDR3 nucleotides: TGCAGCGTTGAACAGGGGATGGCTGGAAACACCATATATTTT. It encodes CSVEQGMAGNTIYF.

The chain carries TRBV3-1 and TRBJ1-2; 9 bases fit TRBD1. Losses at the gene ends were 9 bases for V and 8 bases for J; bases not matched to a gene: 7. CDR3 size: 12 residues. The germline V gene encodes CDR1 LGHDT and CDR2 YNNKEL (reference sequence). DNA for the CDR3: TGTGCCAGTACGGACAGGGGCACAGGCTACACCTTC. This codes for CASTDRGTGYTF. Based on the CDR3 plus reference TRBV3-1 and TRBJ1-2, the full variable domain is DTAVSQTPKYLVTQMGNDKSIKCEQNLGHDTMYWYKQDSKKFLKIMFSYNNKELIINETVPNRFSPKSPDKAHLNLHINSLELGDSAVYFCASTDRGTGYTFGSGTRLTVV.

This clonotype has more than one count but fewer than ten. The V call is TRBV6-1, the J call TRBJ1-5, with 8 bases lining up with TRBD1. The CDR3 sequence is 14 residues long. The germline gives CDR1 MNHNS, CDR2 SASEGT. V lost 7 bases and J lost 3; bases outside the gene matches: 5. CDR3 in DNA: TGTGCCAGCAAAGACAGGGGCCACAATCAGCCCCAGCATTTT. Its protein product is CASKDRGHNQPQHF.

The gene calls are TRBV19 and TRBJ2-5; TRBD2 matches at 13 bases. The CDR3 consists of 16 residues. The V gene's germline CDR1 is LNHDA and CDR2 SQIVND (reference sequence). V lost 7 bases, J lost 2 bases, and 7 bases stayed unmatched. For the CDR3, the DNA is TGTGCCAGTAAAACTAGCGGGAGGGTCCAACAAGAGACCCAGTACTTC. This codes for CASKTSGRVQQETQYF.

This clonotype has a count of ten or more. This rearrangement joins TRBV20-1 to TRBJ2-5, with D possibly TRBD2 on 5 matching bases. The germline V and J ends were trimmed by 3 bases and 4 bases, with 12 bases remaining between them. Germline CDR1 DFQATT, CDR2 SNEGSKA (reference sequence). This CDR3 has 13 residues. The CDR3 here is CSASLAGLETQYF. The CDR3 DNA reads as TGCAGTGCTAGCCTAGCTGGGCTAGAGACCCAGTACTTC.